The clone carrying this T cell receptor (beta chain) appeared many times. The antigen is unknown. TCRdb re-called the 5' RACE reads with MiXCR, one entry per CDR3 protein. Of about 160,000 distinct CDR3 sequences listed, about 17% are singletons. This record comes from a study of CD8 T cells in ankylosing spondylitis. CDR1 DFQATT and CDR2 SNEGSKA come from the germline V gene (reference sequence). Trimming took 0 bases from V and 3 from J, leaving 15 bases between them. CDR3 length: 15 residues. Overall study findings and caveats: Some motif variants were previously reported in reactive arthritis synovial fluid and blood.

The V and J genes are TRBV20-1 and TRBJ2-7; D possibly corresponds to TRBD1 (5 bases). Specimen: blood, either unsorted or a sorted T cell fraction (not recorded which). The source is a male donor with ankylosing spondylitis or in good health (not recorded which). The CDR3 loop is CSARDRELVNYEQYF. DNA for the CDR3: TGCAGTGCTAGAGACAGGGAACTCGTAAACTACGAGCAGTACTTC.